Below, one TCR beta chain is given with its context. The antigen is unknown. The repertoire was sequenced with immunoSEQ multiplex PCR; TCRdb's copy has only in-frame clones and lacks some. The sample contains under 130,000 clones, roughly 91% of which appear only once. This record comes from a study of siplizumab effects on memory and regulatory T cells. General study findings and limits: Phenotypic classification as naive or memory proved unattainable for roughly 75-95% of proliferating CD4+ or CD8+ clones. No functional test confirmed suppression by proliferating siplizumab-culture Tregs. There appeared to be greater diversity in naive T cells than in memory cells, and naive T cells seemed major contributors to the alloresponse. Unstimulated subsets captured only a minor fraction of alloreactive clones.

V was pared by 0 bases and J by 5 bases, with 9 bases between. The CDR3 runs 13 residues. CDR1 is SGHNT, CDR2 YYREEE, per germline (reference sequence). This TCR came from a human donor in good health. The sequencing input was CD4+ T cells sorted from blood. The rearrangement links TRBV5-4 to TRBJ2-7; no definite D call. CDR3 nucleotide sequence: TGTGCCAGCAGCTTGGTACCAAGGGACGAGCAGTACTTC. It encodes CASSLVPRDEQYF.